Here is one T cell receptor beta chain with its context. The data originate from a study of cytomegalovirus exposure and HLA in healthy donors. It was with 60 Vbeta and 13 Jbeta primers that the PCR ran. Here immunoSEQ multiplex PCR was the method, and the copy in TCRdb shows in-frame clones only, minus some. Altogether more than 150,000 clones are present, roughly 78% being singletons, with the ten largest covering roughly 1.4%. V was clipped by 4 bases and J by 5 bases; unmatched bases: 15. Per the germline V gene, CDR1 is SGHDT and CDR2 is YYEEEE. CDR3 size: 17 residues. The origin of this receptor is a girl aged 10-17 years in good health and CMV-seropositive. The chain employs TRBV5-6 and TRBJ2-5; 9 bases fit TRBD2. Source material: PBMCs. DNA for the CDR3: TGTGCCAGCAGCCGCCCGACGCGGGGGGGCCTAGGTGAGACCCAGTACTTC. Its protein is CASSRPTRGGLGETQYF.